Sequencing of this TCR beta chain was carried out in a study of STAT5B mutations in CD4+ large granular lymphocyte leukemia. Study-wide findings and caveats: Top patient clones used TRBV06 genes more often: 8/27 versus 2/35 in controls. Approximately 25% of private leukemic clonotypes occurred rarely in other patients' non-leukemic repertoires.

The assay was run at survey level. Sequenced by immunoSEQ multiplex PCR; TCRdb stores in-frame clones only, minus some. The sample lists tens of thousands of clones; 74% were seen once. On this clone itself: The antigen is undetermined.

Healthy controls were blood donor buffy coats. This CDR3 is 16 amino acids long. Trimming pared 2 bases from V and 1 base from J, leaving 14 bases between. Germline lookup yields CDR1 MNHEY and CDR2 SMNVEV (reference sequence). The rearrangement links TRBV27 to TRBJ1-1; possible D gene TRBD1, 6 bases. The sample comprised CD4+ T cells from blood buffy coats. The TCR comes from a human donor in good health. The CDR3 loop is CASSLGEGVANTEAFF. CDR3 in DNA: TGTGCCAGCAGTTTAGGGGAGGGGGTGGCGAACACTGAAGCTTTCTTT.